Each of the 18 T cell receptor beta chains below was sequenced from the same sample in a study of human T cells and chemical hapten exposure. Using its own MiXCR run on the RACE reads, TCRdb lists one record per CDR3 protein. The sample consists of some 400,000 distinct CDR3 sequences, 5.1% of them appearing once. Time point noted: pre-sensitization, week 0. Noted treatment: therapeutic diphenylcyclopropenone sensitization with weekly scalp DPC. The sample in question was whole blood, obtained in connection with sensitization to the hapten diphenylcyclopropenone (DPC). All receptors come from a woman between 50 and 59 years old with alopecia areata. Some clones in this sample may be carry-over from other donors' samples.

The gene calls are TRBV30 and TRBJ2-1; maybe TRBD2 (5 bases). The germline CDR1 and CDR2 sequences are GTSNPN and SVGIG (reference sequence). V was trimmed by 5 bases and J by 8 bases, leaving 10 bases between them. CDR3 length: 11 residues. The CDR3 sequence: CAWGGDYEQFF. Here the CDR3 DNA reads TGTGCCTGGGGAGGAGATTATGAGCAGTTCTTC. Filled out from reference TRBV30 and TRBJ2-1, the complete variable domain reads SQTIHQWPATLVQPVGSPLSLECTVEGTSNPNLYWYRQAAGRGLQLLFYSVGIGQISSEVPQNLSASRPQDRQFILSSKKLLLSDSGFYLCAWGGDYEQFFGPGTRLTVL.

This clonotype was found a few times. This chain links TRBV10-3 with TRBJ1-1; no reliable D call. Germline loops: CDR1 ENHRY, CDR2 SYGVKD. With 2 bases removed from V and 3 bases from J, the gap between germline ends came to 7 bases. CDR3 length: 13 residues. CDR3 in DNA: TGTGCCATCAGTGAGAGGGATTACACTGAAGCTTTCTTT. Encoded protein: CAISERDYTEAFF.

The V and J genes are TRBV7-9 and TRBJ2-7; D gene ambiguous. The CDR3 runs to 15 residues. V was cut by 6 bases and J by 2 bases, with 17 bases left in between. From germline, CDR1 is SEHNR and CDR2 FQNEAQ (reference sequence). CDR3: CASRPVSGPTYEQYF. CDR3 nucleotide sequence: TGTGCCAGCAGACCCGTCTCCGGGCCCACCTACGAGCAGTACTTC.

This clonotype was recorded many times. The V and J genes are TRBV12-5 and TRBJ1-1; D is unresolved. V shed 7 bases and J shed 3 bases, with 6 bases lying between them. This CDR3 contains 11 residues. CDR1 LGHNT and CDR2 FRNRAP come from the germline V gene. As DNA, the CDR3 is TGTGCTAGTGCCCTTTACACTGAAGCTTTCTTT. It is translated as CASALYTEAFF.

V and J are TRBV15 and TRBJ1-6; D unresolved. Trimming removed 1 base at V and 7 bases at J, with 5 bases between. From germline, CDR1 is LNHNV and CDR2 YYDKDF (reference sequence). The CDR3 is made up of 13 amino acids. This CDR3 reads CATSRGKNSPLHF. The CDR3 DNA reads TGTGCCACCAGCAGAGGCAAAAATTCACCCCTCCACTTT.

This clonotype was seen a few times. J is TRBJ1-1 and V is TRBV2; D not certain. CDR1 is SNHLY, CDR2 FYNNEI, per germline. Deletions cut 4 bases from V and 7 bases from J, with 19 bases between. This CDR3 region has 15 residues. This CDR3 is CASSGSAFMGSEAFF. The CDR3 bases are TGTGCCAGCAGTGGGTCAGCTTTCATGGGTAGTGAAGCTTTCTTT.

This clonotype was detected ten times or more. This chain uses TRBV12-3 or TRBV12-4 with TRBJ1-5; unclear D gene. The CDR3 is 15 amino acids. The V end was cut by 6 bases, the J end by 0 bases, with 12 bases between. The CDR3 DNA sequence: TGTGCCAGCAGCCCTGCAGGTTTTAGCAATCAGCCCCAGCATTTT. Translating it yields CASSPAGFSNQPQHF.

This chain links TRBV4-1 with TRBJ1-1; TRBD1 agrees at 9 bases. From germline, CDR1 is MGHRA and CDR2 YSYEKL. The CDR3 contains 17 residues. V lost 1 base to trimming and J lost 0 bases; unmatched junction nucleotides: 6. CDR3 DNA sequence: TGCGCCAGCAGCCAAGTAACGGACAGGGGATTGAACACTGAAGCTTTCTTT. It yields the protein CASSQVTDRGLNTEAFF.

This sequence joins TRBV20-1 and TRBJ2-7; 13 bases line up with TRBD2. The CDR3 sequence is 15 residues long. Germline loops: CDR1 DFQATT, CDR2 SNEGSKA (reference sequence). Unmatched junction bases numbered 7, after V lost 6 bases and J lost 2 bases. The DNA for the CDR3 is TGCAGTGCCAACCGACTAGCGGGAGGTCCCTACGAGCAGTACTTC. It translates to CSANRLAGGPYEQYF.

This clonotype was seen repeatedly, ten times or more. This chain links TRBV12-3 or TRBV12-4 with TRBJ2-3; 12 bases map to TRBD2. The J segment lost 2 bases and the V segment lost 5 bases, leaving 5 bases of the junction unmatched. The CDR3 sequence is 16 residues long. CDR3 in amino acids: CASSVTSGGNTDTQYF. In DNA form, the CDR3 reads TGTGCCAGCAGTGTGACTAGCGGGGGCAACACAGATACGCAGTATTTT.

This clonotype was seen more than once but under ten times. The rearrangement joins TRBV14 to TRBJ1-4; a possible D gene is TRBD1 (6 bases). Germline V gene data show CDR1 as SGHDN and CDR2 as FVKESK. The CDR3 loop spans 17 amino acids. Trimming cost V 0 bases and J 7 bases, with 18 bases left between them. The CDR3, as DNA: TGTGCCAGCAGCCAAGATCCGGCCCGGGGGCGGAGTGAAAAACTGTTTTTT. Translating gives CASSQDPARGRSEKLFF.

This sequence joins TRBV12-3 or TRBV12-4 and TRBJ1-1; 10 bases fit TRBD1. There are 17 residues in the CDR3. With V trimmed by 2 bases and J by 6 bases, 12 bases remained unmatched. The CDR3 DNA sequence: TGTGCCAGCAGTTTACCCGCGGGACAGGGGTCTCTGGCTGAAGCTTTCTTT. It translates to CASSLPAGQGSLAEAFF.

The gene calls are TRBV6-2 or TRBV6-3 and TRBJ2-7; D remains unclear. Germline V CDR1 and CDR2: MNHEY, SVGEGT. CDR3 length equals 13 residues. Trimming shortened V by 2 bases and J by 1 base, and 6 bases separated the two germline ends. CDR3 loop: CASSYPASYEQYF. CDR3 nucleotide sequence: TGTGCCAGCAGTTACCCAGCGTCCTACGAGCAGTACTTC.

Only a few counts were recorded for this clonotype. The chain joins TRBV7-9 to TRBJ1-1; a weak D match, TRBD1 (5 bases). The CDR3 consists of 13 residues. Trimming cost V 5 bases and J 1 base, with 8 bases left between them. Germline V CDR1 and CDR2: SEHNR, FQNEAQ (reference sequence). CDR3 coding DNA: TGTGCCAGCAGCACGACAGAGAACACTGAAGCTTTCTTT. This codes for CASSTTENTEAFF.

The chain uses TRBV20-1 and TRBJ2-7, with D perhaps given as TRBD1 or TRBD2 (5 bases each). Germline V gives CDR1 DFQATT, CDR2 SNEGSKA (reference sequence). The CDR3 contains 12 residues. With 6 bases removed from V and 1 base from J, the gap between germline ends came to 10 bases. The CDR3 loop is CSATGGSYEQYF. The CDR3 DNA sequence: TGCAGTGCCACTGGGGGATCCTACGAGCAGTACTTC.

The V and J genes are TRBV10-3 and TRBJ1-1; perhaps TRBD1 as D (6 bases). In germline, CDR1 is ENHRY, CDR2 SYGVKD. The ends were cut back, 11 bases at V and 1 base at J, with 11 bases in the middle. The CDR3 length is 12 residues. In nucleotides, the CDR3 is TGTGCCGTACAGGGTCAGAACACTGAAGCTTTCTTT. Residues: CAVQGQNTEAFF.

This clonotype was recorded many times. J is TRBJ1-1 and V is TRBV2, with TRBD1 as a possible D gene (5 bases). Trimming shortened V by 7 bases and J by 4 bases, and 13 bases separated the two germline ends. The germline V gene encodes CDR1 SNHLY and CDR2 FYNNEI. The CDR3 length is 13 residues. The CDR3 region is CASKGRASTEAFF. DNA of the CDR3: TGTGCCAGCAAGGGCAGGGCGTCCACTGAAGCTTTCTTT.

A few counts support this clonotype. The V call is TRBV7-2, the J call TRBJ2-2; D ambiguous. This CDR3 is 16 amino acids long. CDR1 and CDR2 (germline): SGHTA, FQGNSA. V dropped 0 bases and J dropped 3 bases, with 11 bases sitting between them. CDR3 amino acids: CASSLAPGIYTGELFF. The CDR3 nucleotides read TGTGCCAGCAGCTTAGCGCCCGGCATCTACACCGGGGAGCTGTTTTTT.